One sample yielded the 9 T cell receptor beta chains listed below, sequenced in a study of early T cells in non-severe SARS-CoV-2 infection (dated by TCRdb to about 2021). The library relied on 5' RACE. TCRdb names NextSeq 500 as the instrument used. TCRdb reran the public reads through fastp at Q25 and MiXCR, keeping productive beta chains. All rows with the same CDR3 protein become a single entry with the most common DNA and genes. The sample profile shows 80,000 or so distinct CDR3 sequences; roughly an eighth of them were found once. Clones ranked in the top ten supply under 4% of the sample. Sequencing input: whole blood. All receptors come from an adult who was a healthcare worker with PCR-confirmed SARS-CoV-2 infection or an uninfected control (not recorded which).

The sample holds many counts of this clonotype. This chain uses TRBV2 with TRBJ2-7, with 7 bases matching TRBD1. Germline loops: CDR1 SNHLY, CDR2 FYNNEI. The CDR3 runs 17 residues. The V gene end was trimmed by 4 bases and the J gene end by 3 bases; junction bases not matched to a gene: 15. CDR3 protein: CASSGSGPGQVSYEQYF. CDR3 DNA sequence: TGTGCCAGCAGTGGGTCGGGTCCCGGACAGGTTAGCTACGAGCAGTACTTC.

In this sample, this clonotype turned up many times. The chain is built from TRBV7-9 and TRBJ2-7; the D is unclear. The CDR3 spans 12 residues. Germline V gene data show CDR1 as SEHNR and CDR2 as FQNEAQ (reference sequence). Trimming removed 1 base from V and 2 bases from J, with 3 bases in between. The CDR3 protein is CASSLGTYEQYF. CDR3 DNA: TGTGCCAGCAGCTTAGGGACCTACGAGCAGTACTTC.

This clonotype has only a few counts. The chain has TRBV29-1 and TRBJ2-7; weak D call: TRBD1 (6 bases). Germline CDR1 and CDR2: SQVTM and ANQGSEA. V was cut by 7 bases and J by 2 bases, with 15 bases left in between. The CDR3 is made up of 13 amino acids. DNA for the CDR3: TGCAGCGCAAAGGGGGACGTCACCTACGAGCAGTACTTC. This translates into CSAKGDVTYEQYF.

Turning to this clonotype: This sequence may be a read error, since a much larger clone differs from it by one base. The chain has TRBV12-3 or TRBV12-4 and TRBJ2-1, with 11 bases lining up with TRBD2. The CDR3 extends over 15 amino acids. The CDR3 loop reads CASSPLSGGANEQLF. CDR3 nucleotide sequence: TGTGCCAGCAGTCCCCTTAGCGGGGGGGCCAATGAGCAGCTCTTC.

The sample holds many counts of this clonotype. V usage is TRBV7-9 and J usage is TRBJ1-2; 8 bases fit TRBD1. Germline V lookup: CDR1 SEHNR, CDR2 FQNEAQ (reference sequence). Trimming cost V 5 bases and J 3 bases; bases outside gene matches: 8. The CDR3 runs to 15 residues. The CDR3 loop is CASSPGQGTDYGYTF. The CDR3 coding sequence is TGTGCCAGCAGCCCCGGACAGGGTACGGACTATGGCTACACCTTC.

This clonotype has just a few counts. The chain joins TRBV12-3 or TRBV12-4 to TRBJ1-5; D remains unclear. Trimming cost V 5 bases and J 0 bases, with 8 bases left between them. There are 14 residues in the CDR3. In DNA form, the CDR3 reads TGTGCCAGCAGTGATACGAGTAGCAATCAGCCCCAGCATTTT. This codes for CASSDTSSNQPQHF.

Only a few counts were recorded for this clonotype. CDR3 nucleotide sequence: TGTGCCAGCTCACCGGCTAGCGGTCCCTACGAGCAGTACTTC. Residues: CASSPASGPYEQYF. The chain has TRBV18 and TRBJ2-7, with TRBD2 matching 7 bases. Germline CDR1 reads KGHSH; CDR2 reads LQKENI. The CDR3 covers 14 residues. V lost 3 bases and J lost 2; bases outside the gene matches: 4.

The rearrangement uses TRBV11-3 and TRBJ2-7; no definite D call. Per germline, CDR1 SGHNT and CDR2 YENEEA. V was cut by 5 bases and J by 0 bases, with 17 bases left in between. This CDR3 spans 16 amino acids. This CDR3 reads CASSPGRAVPSYEQYF. CDR3 nucleotides: TGTGCCAGCAGCCCCGGTAGGGCGGTACCCTCCTACGAGCAGTACTTC. Variable domain in full (rest from reference TRBV11-3 and TRBJ2-7): EAGVVQSPRYKIIEKKQPVAFWCNPISGHNTLYWYLQNLGQGPELLIRYENEEAVDDSQLPKDRFSAERLKGVDSTLKIQPAELGDSAVYLCASSPGRAVPSYEQYFGPGTRLTVT.

This clonotype has a handful of counts. The gene calls are TRBV19 and TRBJ1-2, with D possibly TRBD1 on 5 matching bases. CDR1 and CDR2 from the germline V gene are LNHDA and SQIVND (reference sequence). The ends were cut back, 3 bases at V and 3 bases at J, with 11 bases in the middle. There are 14 residues in the CDR3. CDR3 in amino acids: CASSIPGRDYGYTF. The CDR3, as DNA: TGTGCCAGTAGTATCCCGGGCAGGGACTATGGCTACACCTTC.